Below are 28 T cell receptor beta chains sequenced from a single sample in a study of T cells in Graves' hyperthyroidism and ophthalmopathy. Template material for amplifying TCR beta CDR3 regions consisted of RNA transcripts. Researchers ran a first-round RT-PCR on the TCR CDR3 using the HTBI primer set. TCRdb re-derived calls from the multiplex PCR reads in MiXCR, one entry per CDR3 protein. The table records about 840,000 distinct CDR3 sequences, about 38% of them present only once. The source material was blood. The receptors stem from a young man with Graves' hyperthyroidism.

This chain uses TRBV7-2 with TRBJ2-2, with 7 bases lining up with TRBD2. The CDR3 is made up of 19 amino acids. After removal of 4 bases from V and 0 bases from J, the junction contained 14 bases not matched to a gene. Germline values: CDR1 SGHTA, CDR2 FQGNSA. CDR3 in amino acids: CASSWTRLAPHANTGELFF. The CDR3 DNA sequence: TGTGCCAGCAGCTGGACCCGACTAGCCCCACACGCGAACACCGGGGAGCTGTTTTTT.

In this sample, this clonotype turned up many times. The V gene is TRBV6-6, the J gene TRBJ2-7; no clear D gene. Germline values: CDR1 MNHNY, CDR2 SVGAGI (reference sequence). The CDR3 length is 12 residues. V was trimmed by 0 bases and J by 2 bases, leaving 2 bases between them. CDR3 nucleotides: TGTGCCAGCAGTTACTCCCCCTACGAGCAGTACTTC. This codes for CASSYSPYEQYF.

The chain links TRBV19 to TRBJ2-7; D might be TRBD1 or TRBD2, each matching 5 bases. Trimming stripped 6 bases from V and 5 bases from J, with 23 bases between. Germline V gene data show CDR1 as LNHDA and CDR2 as SQIVND (reference sequence). The CDR3 runs to 16 residues. The CDR3: CASSGNTGPGLHEQYF. CDR3 bases: TGTGCCAGTAGCGGTAATACGGGGCCAGGATTACACGAGCAGTACTTC. The full variable domain, with the rest looked up from reference TRBV19 and TRBJ2-7, is DGGITQSPKYLFRKEGQNVTLSCEQNLNHDAMYWYRQDPGQGLRLIYYSQIVNDFQKGDIAEGYSVSREKKESFPLTVTSAQKNPTAFYLCASSGNTGPGLHEQYFGPGTRLTVT.

This clonotype came up many times. The chain couples TRBV15 to TRBJ1-3, with D unclear. CDR3 length: 17 amino acids. V lost 5 bases and J 2 bases, leaving 19 bases between the germline ends. Germline V lookup: CDR1 LNHNV, CDR2 YYDKDF (reference sequence). CDR3 loop: CATSSRATPLPGNTIYF. CDR3 nucleotide sequence: TGTGCCACCAGCTCCCGGGCCACCCCACTCCCTGGAAACACCATATATTTT.

This clonotype was seen many times. This sequence joins TRBV11-2 and TRBJ2-7, with 7 bases identical to TRBD1. Trimming took 4 bases from V and 0 from J; bases not matched to a gene: 6. The CDR3 is made up of 15 amino acids. Looked up from germline, CDR1 is SGHAT and CDR2 is FQNNGV. CDR3 bases: TGTGCCAGCAGCTCGTTTTGGACAGGCTCCTACGAGCAGTACTTC. It yields the protein CASSSFWTGSYEQYF.

This clonotype showed up just once. The V call is TRBV29-1, the J call TRBJ1-2; D unclear. The ends were cut back, 4 bases at V and 7 bases at J, with 10 bases in the middle. The CDR3 contains 11 residues. Germline values: CDR1 SQVTM, CDR2 ANQGSEA. This CDR3 reads CSVVGGSGYTF. In nucleotides, the CDR3 is TGCAGCGTTGTGGGAGGGTCTGGCTACACCTTC. Complete variable domain (other parts from reference TRBV29-1 and TRBJ1-2): SAVISQKPSRDICQRGTSLTIQCQVDSQVTMMFWYRQQPGQSLTLIATANQGSEATYESGFVIDKFPISRPNLTFSTLTVSNMSPEDSSIYLCSVVGGSGYTFGSGTRLTVV.

The chain is built from TRBV12-3 or TRBV12-4 and TRBJ2-7, with a weak D call TRBD1 (6 bases). Trimming removed 2 bases from V and 3 bases from J, with 14 bases in between. There are 15 residues in the CDR3. The CDR3 region has the DNA TGTGCCAGCAGTTTACTGGACAGCAGTAACTACGAGCAGTACTTC. This sequence encodes CASSLLDSSNYEQYF.

The V call is TRBV20-1, the J call TRBJ1-1; D ambiguous. The V gene's germline CDR1 is DFQATT and CDR2 SNEGSKA (reference sequence). The ends were cut back, 4 bases at V and 1 base at J, with 16 bases in the middle. This CDR3 is 15 amino acids long. CDR3 protein: CSATFSGKSNTEAFF. CDR3 in DNA: TGCAGTGCTACATTTTCCGGGAAATCGAACACTGAAGCTTTCTTT.

The chain uses TRBV4-3 and TRBJ2-5; 7 bases fit TRBD2. This CDR3 contains 15 residues. Trimming cost V 5 bases and J 2 bases; bases outside gene matches: 8. Looked up from germline, CDR1 is LGHNA and CDR2 is YSLEER. The CDR3 coding sequence is TGCGCCAGCAGCGTTGTTTGGGACTATCAAGAGACCCAGTACTTC. This translates into CASSVVWDYQETQYF.

This sequence joins TRBV12-3 or TRBV12-4 and TRBJ1-6; weak D call: TRBD1 (5 bases). CDR3 length equals 15 residues. Trimming stripped 5 bases from V and 10 bases from J, with 18 bases between. CDR3 residues: CASSPPGSEGSPLHF. The CDR3 DNA reads as TGTGCCAGCAGTCCTCCGGGCTCGGAGGGGTCACCCCTCCACTTT.

This clonotype was counted many times. This chain links TRBV5-1 with TRBJ1-6; D is possibly TRBD1 (5 bases). Trimming took off 7 bases at V and 8 bases at J, with 16 bases between the two ends. Germline lookup yields CDR1 SGHRS and CDR2 YFSETQ. The CDR3 extends over 14 amino acids. This CDR3 is CASSPSVGHSPLHF. CDR3 sequence (DNA): TGCGCCAGCTCACCCTCTGTGGGGCATTCACCCCTCCACTTT.

This clonotype has a count of ten or more. J is TRBJ1-6 and V is TRBV7-6; a possible D gene is TRBD1 (5 bases). The ends were cut back, 5 bases at V and 8 bases at J, with 16 bases in the middle. The length of the CDR3 is 15 residues. The germline V gene encodes CDR1 SGHVS and CDR2 FNYEAQ. CDR3 amino acids: CASSRRDADHSPLHF. The CDR3 DNA sequence: TGTGCCAGCAGCCGACGGGACGCGGACCATTCACCCCTCCACTTT.

CDR3 DNA sequence: TGCGCCAGCAGCCTTTTGGACAGGGGAGAGGAGACCCAGTACTTC. Residues: CASSLLDRGEETQYF. V usage is TRBV4-1 and J usage is TRBJ2-5, with TRBD1 matching 9 bases. CDR1 and CDR2 from the germline V gene are MGHRA and YSYEKL. Losses at the gene ends were 4 bases for V and 5 bases for J; bases not matched to a gene: 8. The CDR3 loop spans 15 amino acids.

The sample holds a few counts of this clonotype. The genes are TRBV7-2 and TRBJ2-5; maybe TRBD2 (7 bases). The germline V gene encodes CDR1 SGHTA and CDR2 FQGNSA. V was cut by 5 bases and J by 4 bases, with 20 bases left in between. This CDR3 region has 16 residues. CDR3 coding DNA: TGTGCCAGCAGCGTGGAGGACCAGGGGAGGGGAGAGACCCAGTACTTC. This encodes CASSVEDQGRGETQYF. Variable domain in full (rest from reference TRBV7-2 and TRBJ2-5): GAGVSQSPSNKVTEKGKDVELRCDPISGHTALYWYRQSLGQGLEFLIYFQGNSAPDKSGLPSDRFSAERTGGSVSTLTIQRTQQEDSAVYLCASSVEDQGRGETQYFGPGTRLLVL.

With regard to this clonotype: One end of the junction is discordant with germline, which a read error may explain. This CDR3 reads CASSQEAVGRDEKLFF. The CDR3 DNA is TGCGCCAGCAGCCAGGAGGCAGTAGGCAGGGATGAAAAACTGTTTTTT. This chain joins TRBV25-1 and TRBJ1-4; perhaps TRBD1 as D (5 bases). The germline gives CDR1 MGHDK, CDR2 SYGVNS. The CDR3 loop spans 16 amino acids. The whole variable domain, remainder taken from reference TRBV25-1 and TRBJ1-4, is EADIYQTPRYLVIGTGKKITLECSQTMGHDKMYWYQQDPGMELHLIHYSYGVNSTEKGDLSSESTVSRIRTEHFPLTLESARPSHTSQYLCASSQEAVGRDEKLFFGSGTQLSVL.

This clonotype was picked up many times. The chain has TRBV3-1 and TRBJ2-6; no reliable D call. V dropped 1 base and J dropped 4 bases, with 2 bases sitting between them. Germline V lookup: CDR1 LGHDT, CDR2 YNNKEL (reference sequence). This CDR3 has 13 residues. The CDR3 coding sequence is TGTGCCAGCAGCCAAGGCGGGGCCAACGTCCTGACTTTC. Amino acid sequence: CASSQGGANVLTF.

This clonotype was seen a few times. V gene TRBV12-3 or TRBV12-4 combines with J gene TRBJ1-5; a possible D gene is TRBD1 (6 bases). Trimming cost V 1 base and J 2 bases, with 12 bases left between them. The CDR3 spans 16 residues. Here the CDR3 reads CASSLVGGFGNQPQHF. The CDR3 nucleotides are TGTGCCAGCAGTTTAGTAGGGGGATTCGGCAATCAGCCCCAGCATTTT.

Many counts were recorded for this clonotype. The chain carries TRBV19 and TRBJ1-1, with D hard to call. Germline loops: CDR1 LNHDA, CDR2 SQIVND (reference sequence). Trimming shortened V by 0 bases and J by 11 bases, and 13 bases separated the two germline ends. The CDR3 has 13 residues. In DNA, the CDR3 is TGTGCCAGTAGTATAGATGTGAGAGGGCAGGCTTTCTTT. Protein: CASSIDVRGQAFF.

In its sample, this clonotype was seen many times. The J gene is TRBJ1-6, the V gene TRBV19; tentative D call: TRBD1 (6 bases). V lost 9 bases to trimming and J lost 7 bases, with 16 bases between them. In germline, CDR1 is LNHDA, CDR2 SQIVND (reference sequence). The CDR3 spans 14 residues. This chain's CDR3 is CASSYPQGNSPLHF. CDR3 nucleotide sequence: TGTGCCAGCTCATACCCCCAGGGGAATTCACCCCTCCACTTT.

This clonotype was counted ten times or more. The chain joins TRBV10-3 to TRBJ2-5; possibly TRBD2 for D (6 bases). V lost 2 bases, J lost 9 bases, and 7 bases lay in between. The CDR3 extends over 11 amino acids. Germline V gene sequence: CDR1 ENHRY, CDR2 SYGVKD. The CDR3 DNA is TGTGCCATCAGTGAGGGGGAGGCCCAGTACTTC. Protein product: CAISEGEAQYF.

This clonotype was seen at least ten times. V is TRBV20-1 and J is TRBJ2-5; unclear D gene. V was cut by 6 bases and J by 2 bases, with 10 bases left in between. Looked up from germline, CDR1 is DFQATT and CDR2 is SNEGSKA (reference sequence). The CDR3 has 12 amino acids. CDR3 nucleotide sequence: TGCAGTGCACCAACTATACAAGAGACCCAGTACTTC. It specifies CSAPTIQETQYF.

This clonotype was found a few times. The chain carries TRBV12-3 or TRBV12-4 and TRBJ1-6; D is undetermined. The CDR3 loop spans 14 amino acids. The V and J ends lost 2 bases and 10 bases respectively, with 12 bases between them. The CDR3 protein is CASSLFQELSPLHF. The CDR3 region has the DNA TGTGCCAGCAGTTTATTCCAGGAATTATCACCCCTCCACTTT.

Concerning this clonotype: The CDR3 does not end in the conserved phenylalanine or tryptophan, so this is likely a read error. It is unclear where the CDR3 begins or ends on the DNA, so no DNA is shown, and the CDR3 is as TCRdb lists it. This rearrangement joins TRBV6-2 or TRBV6-3 to TRBJ2-7; TRBD1, as called in the table, went unchecked against the DNA. CDR1 and CDR2 from the germline V gene are MNHEY and SVGEGT. The CDR3 is 9 residues long, ends included. The CDR3 here is CASSYDRDR.

Note on this clonotype: Given a much more abundant clone one base away, this may be a read error. This chain links TRBV7-9 with TRBJ2-7, with D unresolved. V was cut by 3 bases and J by 0 bases, with 6 bases left in between. This CDR3 has 13 residues. Germline lookup yields CDR1 SEHNR and CDR2 FQNEAQ (reference sequence). The CDR3 DNA sequence: TGTGCCAGCAGCTTCTGGGGCTCCTACGAGCAGTACTTC. Translated: CASSFWGSYEQYF.

A single count supports this clonotype. V and J are TRBV14 and TRBJ2-1; D call uncertain. In germline, CDR1 is SGHDN, CDR2 FVKESK. This CDR3 is 12 amino acids long. Trimming stripped 0 bases from V and 4 bases from J, with 1 base between. DNA for the CDR3: TGTGCCAGCAGCCAAGATTACAATGAGCAGTTCTTC. Translated, it gives CASSQDYNEQFF.

This clonotype was observed a handful of times. The rearrangement links TRBV12-3 or TRBV12-4 to TRBJ2-5; 9 nucleotides agree with TRBD1. Unmatched junction bases numbered 5, after V lost 5 bases and J lost 1 base. This CDR3 has 15 residues. CDR3 region: CASSPGQGTQETQYF. In DNA form, the CDR3 reads TGTGCCAGCAGTCCCGGACAGGGGACCCAAGAGACCCAGTACTTC.

V and J are TRBV25-1 and TRBJ1-3; the match to TRBD1 covers 7 bases. The germline gives CDR1 MGHDK, CDR2 SYGVNS. The CDR3 runs 15 residues. V lost 6 bases, J lost 6 bases, and 11 bases stayed unmatched. The CDR3: CASSQDAGGENTIYF. CDR3 DNA sequence: TGTGCCAGCAGCCAAGATGCAGGGGGAGAAAACACCATATATTTT.

This rearrangement joins TRBV29-1 to TRBJ1-5, with 7 nucleotides matching TRBD1. The V and J ends lost 8 bases and 5 bases, in that order; junction bases with no gene match: 12. This CDR3 has 14 residues. The germline V gene encodes CDR1 SQVTM and CDR2 ANQGSEA. DNA for the CDR3: TGCAGCCAAGATCGGGAAGGGGGCCATCAGCCCCAGCATTTT. Residues: CSQDREGGHQPQHF. The full variable domain, with the rest looked up from reference TRBV29-1 and TRBJ1-5, is SAVISQKPSRDICQRGTSLTIQCQVDSQVTMMFWYRQQPGQSLTLIATANQGSEATYESGFVIDKFPISRPNLTFSTLTVSNMSPEDSSIYLCSQDREGGHQPQHFGDGTRLSIL.